The 28 T cell receptor beta chains given below trace back to one sample, sequenced in a study of PD-L1 blockade in urothelial cancer. Produced via immunoSEQ multiplex PCR; TCRdb's table is partial and in-frame only. This table has 40,000 to 50,000 clones, approximately 82% appearing once. Time point reported: peripheral blood 6 weeks after treatment start. The sample in question was PBMCs, obtained around atezolizumab (anti-PD-L1) treatment. These receptor sequences come from a man aged 55 to 69 with urothelial cancer.

The chain recombines TRBV2 with TRBJ2-7; weak D call: TRBD2 (6 bases). Between the trimmed V and J ends, which lost 7 bases and 6 bases, there was a span of 16 bases. Germline V gene lookup returns CDR1 SNHLY and CDR2 FYNNEI. The CDR3 length is 13 residues. The CDR3, as DNA: TGTGCCAGCAAACCCCTAGCGTCGAGCGAGCAGTACTTC. Protein product: CASKPLASSEQYF. Full variable domain (remainder filled in from reference TRBV2 and TRBJ2-7): EPEVTQTPSHQVTQMGQEVILRCVPISNHLYFYWYRQILGQKVEFLVSFYNNEISEKSEIFDDQFSVERPDGSNFTLKIRSTKLEDSAMYFCASKPLASSEQYFGPGTRLTVT.

This clone appeared a single time. The chain employs TRBV5-4 and TRBJ2-5, with 10 positions matching TRBD1. Germline lookup yields CDR1 SGHNT and CDR2 YYREEE (reference sequence). With V trimmed by 3 bases and J by 4 bases, 9 bases remained unmatched. This CDR3 region has 16 residues. The CDR3 DNA follows: TGTGCCAGCAGCTCAGAACCTAGGGACAGGGGAGAGACCCAGTACTTC. Protein: CASSSEPRDRGETQYF.

The CDR3 region has the DNA TGTGCCAGCAGCCTCGAGGGAGGGAAAGGGAATGAGCAGTTCTTC. This gives the protein CASSLEGGKGNEQFF. The rearrangement uses TRBV7-8 and TRBJ2-1, with 7 bases fitting TRBD2. Germline V gives CDR1 SGHVS, CDR2 FQNEAQ. After removal of 5 bases from V and 7 bases from J, the junction contained 11 bases not matched to a gene. The length of the CDR3 is 15 residues.

The V gene is TRBV9, the J gene TRBJ2-3; the D gene is possibly TRBD1 (5 bases). The CDR3 has 15 residues. Trimming cost V 3 bases and J 3 bases, with 14 bases left between them. Per germline, CDR1 SGDLS and CDR2 YYNGEE. CDR3 in DNA: TGTGCCAGCAGCGGAGCCGCAACAGGTACAGATACGCAGTATTTT. This gives the protein CASSGAATGTDTQYF.

The chain links TRBV2 to TRBJ2-1; 8 bases align to TRBD1. CDR1 is SNHLY, CDR2 FYNNEI, per germline. The V and J ends lost 6 bases and 6 bases, in that order; junction bases with no gene match: 4. The CDR3 covers 13 residues. CDR3 amino acids: CASRGDRGNEQFF. DNA for the CDR3: TGTGCCAGCAGGGGAGACAGGGGCAATGAGCAGTTCTTC.

This rearrangement joins TRBV5-6 to TRBJ1-2, with 7 nucleotides matching TRBD1. With 5 bases clipped from V and 4 bases from J, the junction kept 8 bases outside the gene matches. Germline assignment: CDR1 SGHDT and CDR2 YYEEEE. The CDR3 has 14 amino acids. CDR3 sequence: CASRRTGLSYGYTF. The CDR3 DNA is TGTGCCAGCAGGAGGACAGGCCTAAGCTATGGCTACACCTTC. The variable domain in full, with the rest retrieved from reference TRBV5-6 and TRBJ1-2, is DAGVTQSPTHLIKTRGQQVTLRCSPKSGHDTVSWYQQALGQGPQFIFQYYEEEERQRGNFPDRFSGHQFPNYSSELNVNALLLGDSALYLCASRRTGLSYGYTFGSGTRLTVV.

This rearrangement joins TRBV6-4 to TRBJ2-5, with no clear D. V shed 4 bases and J shed 4 bases, with 10 bases lying between them. Germline CDR1 reads MRHNA; CDR2 reads SNTAGT. CDR3 length: 13 amino acids. The CDR3 reads CASSGNGGETQYF. CDR3 bases: TGTGCCAGCAGTGGAAATGGCGGAGAGACCCAGTACTTC.

The CDR3 protein is CASSYSGQGAGEQYF. CDR3 nucleotide sequence: TGTGCCAGCAGTTACTCAGGGCAGGGGGCTGGGGAGCAGTACTTC. V and J are TRBV6-5 and TRBJ2-7; 8 bases are a match to TRBD1. CDR1 and CDR2 (germline): MNHEY, SVGAGI. The CDR3 runs to 15 residues. J gave up 7 bases and V 0 bases, and 8 bases lay outside the gene matches.

This chain uses TRBV5-6 with TRBJ1-2; a possible D gene is TRBD1 (6 bases). Germline V gene sequence: CDR1 SGHDT, CDR2 YYEEEE. The V end lost 0 bases, the J end lost 7 bases, and 10 bases lay between the germline ends. The CDR3 has 13 residues. CDR3 coding DNA: TGTGCCAGCAGCTTGGTGGGGGCAGGTGGCTACACCTTC. It specifies CASSLVGAGGYTF.

This chain connects TRBV11-2 to TRBJ2-7, with D perhaps matching TRBD1 (5 bases). Germline CDR1 and CDR2: SGHAT and FQNNGV. This CDR3 has 12 residues. The V gene lost 3 bases and the J gene lost 7 bases, with 10 bases spanning the gap. CDR3 sequence (DNA): TGTGCCAGCAGCTTCCAGGGCGGTGAGCAGTACTTC. Residues: CASSFQGGEQYF. The whole variable domain, filled in from reference TRBV11-2 and TRBJ2-7, reads EAGVAQSPRYKIIEKRQSVAFWCNPISGHATLYWYQQILGQGPKLLIQFQNNGVVDDSQLPKDRFSAERLKGVDSTLKIQPAKLEDSAVYLCASSFQGGEQYFGPGTRLTVT.

This rearrangement joins TRBV7-2 to TRBJ2-7, with D perhaps TRBD2 (5 bases). The germline CDR1 and CDR2 sequences are SGHTA and FQGNSA. The CDR3 loop spans 13 amino acids. V was trimmed by 3 bases and J by 5 bases, leaving 11 bases between them. DNA for the CDR3: TGTGCCAGCAGCTTTAAGGTCGGGAACGAGCAGTACTTC. Amino acids: CASSFKVGNEQYF.

The chain couples TRBV5-1 to TRBJ1-1; D is unresolved. V was cut by 2 bases and J by 0 bases, with 11 bases left in between. The CDR3 loop spans 15 amino acids. Germline V lookup: CDR1 SGHRS, CDR2 YFSETQ. For the CDR3, the DNA is TGCGCCAGCAGCTTTCGTCACGGGTTGAACACTGAAGCTTTCTTT. This codes for CASSFRHGLNTEAFF.

V gene TRBV11-2 combines with J gene TRBJ2-4; D is uncertain. CDR1 SGHAT and CDR2 FQNNGV come from the germline V gene. The CDR3 is 13 amino acids. With 3 bases removed from V and 2 bases from J, the gap between germline ends came to 5 bases. The CDR3 sequence is CASSFDTKNIQYF. CDR3 bases: TGTGCCAGCAGCTTCGACACCAAAAACATTCAGTACTTC.

The V and J genes are TRBV6-6 and TRBJ2-1; D is uncertain. Trimming shortened V by 0 bases and J by 0 bases, and 6 bases separated the two germline ends. The CDR3 consists of 15 residues. Germline-derived CDR1 and CDR2 are MNHNY and SVGAGI (reference sequence). CDR3 in amino acids: CASSYSASSYNEQFF. The CDR3 DNA reads as TGTGCCAGCAGTTACTCTGCTAGCTCCTACAATGAGCAGTTCTTC.

The rearrangement links TRBV30 to TRBJ2-1; 11 bases fit TRBD1. The V segment lost 3 bases and the J segment 8 bases; nucleotides outside the gene matches: 6. The V gene's germline CDR1 is GTSNPN and CDR2 SVGIG (reference sequence). CDR3 length equals 14 residues. In DNA form, the CDR3 reads TGTGCCTGGAGCGTGGGACAGGGGGTGGATGAGCAGTTCTTC. Encoded protein: CAWSVGQGVDEQFF.

The chain employs TRBV10-3 and TRBJ1-1; D gene uncertain. V lost 2 bases and J 7 bases, leaving 5 bases between the germline ends. Germline V CDR1 and CDR2: ENHRY, SYGVKD. CDR3 length: 11 residues. The CDR3 sequence is CAISEANEAFF. The CDR3 coding sequence is TGTGCCATCAGTGAGGCGAATGAAGCTTTCTTT.

The chain couples TRBV2 to TRBJ1-4; the D is unclear. V shed 8 bases and J shed 5 bases, with 12 bases lying between them. The length of the CDR3 is 13 residues. Germline values: CDR1 SNHLY, CDR2 FYNNEI. In nucleotides, the CDR3 is TGTGCCAGCGCCGCAGGAGGGAATGAAAAACTGTTTTTT. This translates into CASAAGGNEKLFF.

This clone occurred a few times. This chain links TRBV2 with TRBJ2-5, with a weak D call TRBD2 (6 bases). This CDR3 has 15 residues. In germline, CDR1 is SNHLY, CDR2 FYNNEI. V lost 2 bases, J lost 3 bases, and 13 bases lay in between. As DNA, the CDR3 is TGTGCCAGCAGTGAACCGGCGGGGATGAAAGAGACCCAGTACTTC. Translation: CASSEPAGMKETQYF.

The chain uses TRBV29-1 and TRBJ2-1; no reliable D call. The germline gives CDR1 SQVTM, CDR2 ANQGSEA. There are 13 residues in the CDR3. V shed 1 base and J shed 0 bases, with 4 bases lying between them. CDR3 sequence (DNA): TGCAGCGTTGAAGTAGTCTCCTACAATGAGCAGTTCTTC. Its translation: CSVEVVSYNEQFF.

This clone has just a few counts. This chain connects TRBV6-5 to TRBJ2-3, with 7 bases fitting TRBD1. CDR1 is MNHEY and CDR2 is SVGAGI in the germline V gene. V shed 10 bases and J 1 base; nucleotides not matched to a gene: 2. The CDR3 length is 12 residues. CDR3 loop: CATGQGTDTQYF. In nucleotides, the CDR3 is TGTGCCACCGGACAGGGCACAGATACGCAGTATTTT.

The CDR3 DNA is TGCGCCAGGTTTCCGGGACAGAGCACTGAAGCTTTCTTT. This encodes CARFPGQSTEAFF. The J gene is TRBJ1-1, the V gene TRBV10-1; 7 bases match TRBD1. CDR3 length: 13 amino acids. CDR1 and CDR2 from the germline V gene are WNHNN and SYGVQD (reference sequence). After removal of 9 bases from V and 4 bases from J, the junction contained 8 bases not matched to a gene.

The chain has TRBV5-1 and TRBJ2-2, with D possibly matching TRBD2 (6 bases). Trimming took off 6 bases at V and 4 bases at J, with 16 bases between the two ends. This CDR3 spans 15 amino acids. Per the germline V gene, CDR1 is SGHRS and CDR2 is YFSETQ. DNA for the CDR3: TGCGCCAGCACCCCTGGCGGGGCCGGCACCGGGGAGCTGTTTTTT. It specifies CASTPGGAGTGELFF.

This rearrangement joins TRBV6-5 to TRBJ1-1; TRBD1 is a possible D gene (5 bases). Germline CDR1 MNHEY, CDR2 SVGAGI. The CDR3 is 12 amino acids. Trimming took 7 bases from V and 6 from J, leaving 12 bases between them. CDR3 nucleotides: TGTGCCAGCACCGGGACTCGGGCTGAAGCTTTCTTT. This encodes CASTGTRAEAFF.

The table lists this clone with a count of one. The J gene is TRBJ1-1, the V gene TRBV23-1; TRBD1 matches at 12 bases. TRBV23-1 is an open reading frame whose function is uncertain. The V gene end was trimmed by 4 bases and the J gene end by 3 bases; junction bases not matched to a gene: 21. The CDR3 covers 21 residues. CDR3 region: CASSPGPRDRGRGGSYTEAFF. CDR3 DNA sequence: TGCGCCAGCAGTCCGGGACCTCGGGACAGGGGGCGCGGAGGCTCTTACACTGAAGCTTTCTTT.

The CDR3 DNA reads as TGTGCCAGCAGTCCGAACAGGGGGCAAGGGCAGCCCCAGCATTTT. Translating gives CASSPNRGQGQPQHF. The rearrangement links TRBV2 to TRBJ1-5; 9 nucleotides align to TRBD1. V trimming: 5 bases; J trimming: 7 bases; junction bases outside the gene matches: 9. Per the germline V gene, CDR1 is SNHLY and CDR2 is FYNNEI. CDR3 length: 15 amino acids.

The J gene is TRBJ1-6, the V gene TRBV4-3; D gene ambiguous. CDR3 length: 15 residues. Per the germline V gene, CDR1 is LGHNA and CDR2 is YSLEER. The V end was cut by 0 bases, the J end by 3 bases, with 6 bases between. Written as DNA, the CDR3 is TGCGCCAGCAGCCAAGACAGGAACTATAATTCACCCCTCCACTTT. Protein sequence: CASSQDRNYNSPLHF.

This clone appeared once. This rearrangement joins TRBV29-1 to TRBJ2-2, with 8 positions matching TRBD1. V lost 7 bases and J lost 0; bases outside the gene matches: 16. The CDR3 contains 18 residues. Germline V gives CDR1 SQVTM, CDR2 ANQGSEA. CDR3 in DNA: TGCAGCGCTCTCGGGCTGGACAGGGCGATAGCGAACACCGGGGAGCTGTTTTTT. Encoded protein: CSALGLDRAIANTGELFF.

The chain is built from TRBV21-1 and TRBJ2-2; the table's TRBD2 call for D was not verified on the DNA. TRBV21-1 is marked as a pseudogene. The CDR3 runs to 17 residues. The CDR3 here is CASSRRAESRDTGELFF. In DNA form, the CDR3 reads TGTGCCAGCAGCAGGCGGGCTGAGTCTAGGGACACCGGGGAGCTGTTTTTT.